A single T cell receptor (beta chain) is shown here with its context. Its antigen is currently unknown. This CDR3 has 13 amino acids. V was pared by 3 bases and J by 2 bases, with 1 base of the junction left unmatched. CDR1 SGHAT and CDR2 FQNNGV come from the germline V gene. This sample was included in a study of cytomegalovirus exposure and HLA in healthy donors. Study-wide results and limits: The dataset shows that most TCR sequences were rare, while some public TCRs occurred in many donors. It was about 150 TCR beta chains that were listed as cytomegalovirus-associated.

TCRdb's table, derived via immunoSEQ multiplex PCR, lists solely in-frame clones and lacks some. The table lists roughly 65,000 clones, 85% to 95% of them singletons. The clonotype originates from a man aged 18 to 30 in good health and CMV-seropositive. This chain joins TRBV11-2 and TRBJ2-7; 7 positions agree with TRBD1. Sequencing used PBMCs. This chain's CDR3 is CASSFGTAYEQYF. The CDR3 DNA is TGTGCCAGCAGCTTCGGGACAGCCTACGAGCAGTACTTC.